These 11 T cell receptor beta chains were all obtained from the same sample, sequenced in a study of blood T cell repertoires in COVID-19. Data came from immunoSEQ multiplex PCR; TCRdb stores just in-frame clones and leaves some out. The repertoire holds some 180,000 clones, with roughly 84% as singletons. The sequencing input was PBMCs or T cells enriched from blood (not recorded which). The source of these receptors is a woman aged 25 to 39 who had been exposed to COVID-19.

The rearrangement joins TRBV7-9 to TRBJ2-2; D gene unclear. The CDR3 is made up of 14 amino acids. Trimming removed 4 bases from V and 4 bases from J, with 10 bases in between. Germline V CDR1 and CDR2: SEHNR, FQNEAQ (reference sequence). CDR3 region: CASSSPLGTGELFF. CDR3 nucleotides: TGTGCCAGCAGCTCTCCACTCGGCACCGGGGAGCTGTTTTTT. Full variable domain (outside the CDR3, taken from reference TRBV7-9 and TRBJ2-2): DTGVSQNPRHKITKRGQNVTFRCDPISEHNRLYWYRQTLGQGPEFLTYFQNEAQLEKSRLLSDRFSAERPKGSFSTLEIQRTEQGDSAMYLCASSSPLGTGELFFGEGSRLTVL.

For this clone: The sample carries other DNA sequences with the same CDR3. The V gene is TRBV12-3 or TRBV12-4, the J gene TRBJ2-7; a possible D gene is TRBD1 (7 bases). The germline V and J ends were trimmed by 5 bases and 4 bases, with 9 bases remaining between them. CDR3 length equals 12 residues. The CDR3: CASSPGGYEQYF. CDR3 sequence (DNA): TGTGCCAGCAGTCCAGGGGGGTACGAGCAGTACTTC.

The chain uses TRBV5-5 and TRBJ2-7; D is perhaps TRBD2 (7 bases). The CDR3 runs to 15 residues. Germline CDR1 SGHKS, CDR2 YYEKEE (reference sequence). V gave up 0 bases and J gave up 3 bases, with 13 bases separating them. CDR3 amino acids: CASSLEGGVLYEQYF. The CDR3 coding sequence is TGTGCCAGCAGCTTGGAAGGGGGGGTGCTCTACGAGCAGTACTTC.

The table lists this clone with a count of one. This chain links TRBV7-2 with TRBJ1-1; D is unclear. This CDR3 region has 15 residues. Trimming cost V 5 bases and J 1 base, with 14 bases left between them. Germline V gene sequence: CDR1 SGHTA, CDR2 FQGNSA. CDR3 region: CASSPKIGGNTEAFF. The DNA of the CDR3 is TGTGCCAGCAGCCCCAAAATAGGAGGGAACACTGAAGCTTTCTTT.

This chain links TRBV6-5 with TRBJ1-4; D uncertain. The CDR3 has 13 amino acids. Per the germline V gene, CDR1 is MNHEY and CDR2 is SVGAGI. The V gene lost 7 bases and the J gene lost 2 bases, with 8 bases spanning the gap. DNA of the CDR3: TGTGCCAGCAATTCAATGACTAATGAAAAACTGTTTTTT. This codes for CASNSMTNEKLFF.

V usage is TRBV9 and J usage is TRBJ2-1; 7 bases fit TRBD1. Germline assignment: CDR1 SGDLS and CDR2 YYNGEE. The V segment lost 2 bases and the J segment 4 bases; nucleotides outside the gene matches: 9. The CDR3 length is 16 residues. CDR3 region: CASSVSVGQKYNEQFF. As DNA, the CDR3 is TGTGCCAGCAGCGTTAGCGTGGGACAGAAATACAATGAGCAGTTCTTC.

The V call is TRBV19, the J call TRBJ1-4; TRBD1 aligns across 7 bases. V lost 5 bases to trimming and J lost 8 bases; unmatched junction nucleotides: 11. The CDR3 totals 15 residues. Germline V gene sequence: CDR1 LNHDA, CDR2 SQIVND (reference sequence). CDR3 coding DNA: TGTGCCAGTAGTCCCCACCGACAGGGAGGCGAAAAACTGTTTTTT. This codes for CASSPHRQGGEKLFF. Combining the CDR3 with reference TRBV19 and TRBJ1-4 gives the whole variable domain DGGITQSPKYLFRKEGQNVTLSCEQNLNHDAMYWYRQDPGQGLRLIYYSQIVNDFQKGDIAEGYSVSREKKESFPLTVTSAQKNPTAFYLCASSPHRQGGEKLFFGSGTQLSVL.

The sample holds a few counts of this clone. DNA of the CDR3: TGCGCCAGCAGCTTCCGGGACAAGAACACTGAAGCTTTCTTT. Translation gives CASSFRDKNTEAFF. The chain links TRBV5-1 to TRBJ1-1; TRBD1 might be the D (6 bases). This CDR3 is 14 amino acids long. Between the trimmed V and J ends, which lost 2 bases and 1 base, there was a span of 9 bases. Per germline, CDR1 SGHRS and CDR2 YFSETQ.

This chain joins TRBV6-5 and TRBJ1-1; TRBD1 matches 8 bases. The germline V gene encodes CDR1 MNHEY and CDR2 SVGAGI. This CDR3 has 15 residues. Unmatched junction bases numbered 6, after V lost 6 bases and J lost 0 bases. In DNA, the CDR3 is TGTGCCAGCAGCCGCCCGACAGGGGTGAACACTGAAGCTTTCTTT. Encoded protein: CASSRPTGVNTEAFF.

The chain combines TRBV30 with TRBJ1-1; possibly TRBD1 for D (5 bases). CDR1 and CDR2 (germline): GTSNPN, SVGIG (reference sequence). The CDR3 length is 14 residues. The germline V and J ends were trimmed by 3 bases and 10 bases, with 21 bases remaining between them. CDR3 nucleotide sequence: TGTGCCTGGAGCCCCCGAGGTCGACAGTTGGTAGCTTTCTTT. Protein sequence: CAWSPRGRQLVAFF.

The chain combines TRBV24-1 with TRBJ2-3, with 9 bases fitting TRBD2. Germline CDR1 reads KGHDR; CDR2 reads SFDVKD. The J segment lost 1 base and the V segment lost 4 bases, leaving 5 bases of the junction unmatched. This CDR3 spans 16 amino acids. CDR3 bases: TGTGCCACCAGTGACCGACGGACTAGCGGCACAGATACGCAGTATTTT. Translated: CATSDRRTSGTDTQYF.